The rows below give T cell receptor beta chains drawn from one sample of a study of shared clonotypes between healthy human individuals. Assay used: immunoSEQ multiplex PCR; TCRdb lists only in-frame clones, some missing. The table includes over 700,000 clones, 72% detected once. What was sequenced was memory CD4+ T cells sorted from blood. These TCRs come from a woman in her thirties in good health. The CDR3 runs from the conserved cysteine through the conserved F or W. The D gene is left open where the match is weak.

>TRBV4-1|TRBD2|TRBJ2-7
TGCGCCAGCAGCCAAGATCCAGGAGCGGGAGGGTACGAGCAGTACTTC
CASSQDPGAGGYEQYF
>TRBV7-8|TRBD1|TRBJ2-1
TGTGCCAGCAAAAAAAGCCGGGACAGCGAGCAGTTCTTC
CASKKSRDSEQFF
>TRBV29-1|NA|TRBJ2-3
TGCAGCGAAGGGACTGGTGCGGCAGATACGCAGTATTTT
CSEGTGAADTQYF
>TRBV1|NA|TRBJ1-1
TGCACCAGCAGCCAAGATCTTCCAGGGGGGATGAACACTGAAGCTTTCTTT
CTSSQDLPGGMNTEAFF
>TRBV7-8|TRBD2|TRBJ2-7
TGTGCCAGCAGCTCCGGACTAGCGGGAATGTACGAGCAGTACTTC
CASSSGLAGMYEQYF
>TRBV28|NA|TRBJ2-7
TGTGCCAGCAGGGGAGGACAGAGCTACGAGCAGTACTTC
CASRGGQSYEQYF
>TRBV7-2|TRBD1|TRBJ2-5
TGTGCCAGCAGCTCCCAACAGGGGGCAGTGGAGACCCAGTACTTC
CASSSQQGAVETQYF
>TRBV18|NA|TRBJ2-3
TGTGCCAGCTCACCATCAGATACGCAGTATTTT
CASSPSDTQYF
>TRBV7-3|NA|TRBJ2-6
TGTGCCAGCAGCCCTTTCCAGGGCGCCGGGGCCAACGTCCTGACTTTC
CASSPFQGAGANVLTF
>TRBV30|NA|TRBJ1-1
TGTGCCTGGACGCGGGGGATGAACACTGAAGCTTTCTTT
CAWTRGMNTEAFF